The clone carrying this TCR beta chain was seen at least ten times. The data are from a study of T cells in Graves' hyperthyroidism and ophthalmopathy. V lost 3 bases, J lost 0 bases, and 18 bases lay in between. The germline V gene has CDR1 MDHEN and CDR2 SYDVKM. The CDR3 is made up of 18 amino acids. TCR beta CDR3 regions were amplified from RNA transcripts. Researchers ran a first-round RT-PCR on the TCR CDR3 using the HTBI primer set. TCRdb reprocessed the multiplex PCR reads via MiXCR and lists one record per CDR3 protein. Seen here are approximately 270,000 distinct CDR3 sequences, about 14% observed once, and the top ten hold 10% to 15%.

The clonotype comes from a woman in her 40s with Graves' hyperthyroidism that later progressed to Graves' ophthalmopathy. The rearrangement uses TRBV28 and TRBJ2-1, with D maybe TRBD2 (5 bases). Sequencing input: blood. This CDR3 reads CASSFYVGAPSSYNEQFF. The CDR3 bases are TGTGCCAGCAGTTTTTATGTGGGAGCCCCTTCCTCCTACAATGAGCAGTTCTTC.